Detailed here is one T cell receptor (beta chain). In the original analysis: Nucleated cell counts were estimated from reference gene primer amplification. Clones were sequenced by immunoSEQ multiplex PCR, and TCRdb holds only the in-frame ones, with some missing. V and J calls and clone size are copied from that table; D and trimming were computed from the DNA. The sample lists 100,000 to 120,000 clones, more than 70% seen once, with roughly 3.3% in the top ten. The data stem from a study of blood T cell repertoires in COVID-19. Study details: The origin of the acute and convalescent COVID-19 samples was the United States, Italy and Spain. T cells, B-cell-depleted T cells, or PBMCs provided the cDNA or gDNA that served as material.

The CDR3 sequence is 13 residues long. V was pared by 4 bases and J by 6 bases, with 11 bases between. From germline, CDR1 is SGHDN and CDR2 FVKESK. The chain employs TRBV14 and TRBJ2-3, with D possibly matching TRBD2 (6 bases). The material sequenced was peripheral blood. The TCR sequence derives from a woman aged 45-59 years with acute or convalescent COVID-19. CDR3 residues: CASSLLAGDTQYF. The CDR3 DNA reads TGTGCCAGCAGCCTACTAGCAGGGGATACGCAGTATTTT.